This T cell receptor beta chain was sequenced for a study of T cell changes during pregnancy in multiple sclerosis. Profiled with immunoSEQ multiplex PCR; TCRdb holds only in-frame clones, not every one. The table records tens of thousands of clones, just over 90% of them present only once. This CDR3 comprises 13 residues. Germline-derived CDR1 and CDR2 are MNHNY and SVGAGI (reference sequence). With V trimmed by 4 bases and J by 5 bases, 4 bases remained unmatched. The sample was CD4+ T cells from peripheral blood mononuclear cells, taken before pregnancy. The chain employs TRBV6-6 and TRBJ2-7; TRBD1 agrees at 8 bases. This receptor was identified in a female donor with multiple sclerosis, enrolled in a pregnancy study. The CDR3 region has the DNA TGTGCCAGCAGTTCCGACAGGGGCGACGAGCAGTACTTC. Its translation: CASSSDRGDEQYF.